This is a list of T cell receptor beta chains from one sample in a study of regulatory T cells in long-lasting Graves disease. TCRdb passed the multiplex PCR reads through MiXCR, listing each CDR3 protein once. Of about 660,000 distinct CDR3 sequences listed, approximately 31% are singletons. Sequenced material: peripheral blood mononuclear cells (PBMCs), taken when the disease was refractory, from a patient treated with antithyroid drugs. The source is a female donor with Graves disease. Each CDR3 is given with its conserved first and last residue. The D gene is left open where the match is weak. Only part of the rows carry a size: once, few, many, or a class if the clone is expanded.

v_call	clone_size	j_call	d_call	cdr3_nt	cdr3_aa
TRBV20-1	-	TRBJ2-5	-	TGCAGTGCTAGTTACAAACAAGAGACCCAGTACTTC	CSASYKQETQYF
TRBV6-5	many	TRBJ1-1	-	TGTGCCAGCAGTTACTCGAAGGCAGGCACTGAAGCTTTCTTT	CASSYSKAGTEAFF
TRBV29-1	few	TRBJ2-2	-	TGCAGCGTTGAAAAAGGAGGGGGCAAGGGCGGGGAGCTGTTTTTT	CSVEKGGGKGGELFF
TRBV24-1	-	TRBJ2-5	-	TGTGCCACCAGTGATTCGAGCACCGAGACCCAGTACTTC	CATSDSSTETQYF
TRBV24-1	-	TRBJ1-1	-	TGTGCCACCAGTGACCAGGGGACTGAAGCTTTCTTT	CATSDQGTEAFF
TRBV13	-	TRBJ1-1	TRBD1	TGTGCCAGCAGCCCCCAGGGGGCCCGTGGAGCTTTCTTT	CASSPQGARGAFF
TRBV7-9	-	TRBJ2-2	-	TGTGCCAGCAGCTTGGGGGCTCTAACGAACACCGGGGAGCTGTTTTTT	CASSLGALTNTGELFF
TRBV20-1	-	TRBJ2-7	TRBD2	TGCAGTGCTCTACTTCAACACACCGGGACTAGCGGGAGGGCCAATTACGAGCAGTACTTC	CSALLQHTGTSGRANYEQYF
TRBV19	-	TRBJ1-1	TRBD1	TGTGCCAGTAGTGATACCGGGACAGGGTTTCGGGCTTTCTTT	CASSDTGTGFRAFF
TRBV6-1	-	TRBJ2-2	TRBD2	TGTGCCAGCAGTGACAGACTAGCGGGCGACACCGGGGAGCTGTTTTTT	CASSDRLAGDTGELFF
TRBV19	-	TRBJ2-5	-	TGTGCCAGTAGTATGACGGGTCGAGAGACCCAGTACTTC	CASSMTGRETQYF
TRBV18	-	TRBJ1-6	-	TGTGCCAGCTCACCGGCTCGGGGGGACTCCTTTTCACCCCTCCACTTT	CASSPARGDSFSPLHF
TRBV6-1	few	TRBJ1-2	-	TGTGCCAGCACCCCCGGGGATATCTATGGCTACACCTTC	CASTPGDIYGYTF
TRBV6-9	-	TRBJ1-5	-	TGTGCCAGCAGTTACTCCCGGACAGCATATAGCAATCAGCCCCAGCATTTT	CASSYSRTAYSNQPQHF
TRBV2	few	TRBJ2-7	-	TGTGCCGCCCTATTGGAGGGCGGAGCTAACTACGAGCAGTACTTC	CAALLEGGANYEQYF
TRBV6-1	many	TRBJ1-2	-	TGTGCCAGCAGTCGTGACAAAACATTCTATGGCTACACCTTC	CASSRDKTFYGYTF
TRBV5-1	-	TRBJ1-2	-	TGCGCCAGCAGCTTGGATGCGAGCAGACCTGGGCTCAACTATGGCTACACCTTC	CASSLDASRPGLNYGYTF
TRBV12-3/TRBV12-4	-	TRBJ2-3	TRBD2	TGTGCCAGCAAGTTTGTCCTTGGCGGGAGCAACACAGATACGCAGTATTTT	CASKFVLGGSNTDTQYF
TRBV11-2	few	TRBJ2-1	TRBD2	TGTGCCAGCAGCTTAGTCTCGGGAGGGCAATACAATGAGCAGTTCTTC	CASSLVSGGQYNEQFF
TRBV9	few	TRBJ2-7	-	TGTGCCAGCAGCGTAGCTGCCGGGACTCCCTACGAGCAGTACTTC	CASSVAAGTPYEQYF
TRBV29-1	few	TRBJ1-5	TRBD1	TGCAGCGTTGCACAGGGGGATAGCAATCAGCCCCAGCATTTT	CSVAQGDSNQPQHF
TRBV7-6	few	TRBJ2-7	TRBD1	TGTGCCAGCAGCTTAGGGACCGGGACAGGCACCTACGAGCAGTACTTC	CASSLGTGTGTYEQYF
TRBV29-1	few	TRBJ2-7	TRBD2	TGCAGCGTTGAGGCTAGCGGGGGACTCTACGAGCAGTACTTC	CSVEASGGLYEQYF
TRBV27	many	TRBJ1-5	-	TGTGCCAGCAGTTTCAGGGGCGCCGATCAGCCCCAGCATTTT	CASSFRGADQPQHF
TRBV20-1	-	TRBJ1-1	TRBD1	TGCAGTGCCCAAGAAGGGGGCGGGAACACTGAAGCTTTCTTT	CSAQEGGGNTEAFF
TRBV6-5	few	TRBJ1-4	-	TGTGCCAGCAGTTACCGTGGACAGCAAAGACCAAATGAAAAACTGTTTTTT	CASSYRGQQRPNEKLFF
TRBV2	many	TRBJ2-7	-	TGTGCCAGCAGACCGACCCTCTCCTACGAGCAGTACTTC	CASRPTLSYEQYF
TRBV5-1	few	TRBJ2-7	TRBD1	TGCGCCAGCAGCTTGGTCGGGACAGGGGGCATGGACGAGCAGTACTTC	CASSLVGTGGMDEQYF
TRBV6-1	many	TRBJ1-2	-	TGTGCCAGCAGCAGCGGACCGCCGAACTATGGCTACACCTTC	CASSSGPPNYGYTF
TRBV5-1	once	TRBJ1-1	-	TGCGCCAGCAGGTCTCCGGACATAAGCAACACTGAAGCTTTCTTT	CASRSPDISNTEAFF
TRBV10-3	-	TRBJ1-1	-	TGTGCCATCAGTGTGGGGGATGAAGCTTTCTTT	CAISVGDEAFF
TRBV2	many	TRBJ1-5	-	TGTGCCAGCAGAGGACCGGGACAACGAAATCAGCCCCAGCATTTT	CASRGPGQRNQPQHF
TRBV28	many	TRBJ1-4	-	TGTGCCAGCAGCCAGACAGGAGTTAGGGAAAAACTGTTTTTT	CASSQTGVREKLFF
TRBV12-3/TRBV12-4	many	TRBJ2-5	-	TGTGCCAGCAGTGTGCCTGAGTGGGCTATGGGAGAGACCCAGTACTTC	CASSVPEWAMGETQYF
TRBV20-1	few	TRBJ1-6	-	TGCAGCCTGATGCCACTGAGCTCCTATAATTCACCCCTCCACTTT	CSLMPLSSYNSPLHF
TRBV28	-	TRBJ2-2	-	TGTGCCAGCAGCAAAGCCCTCCCCCAGAACACCGGGGAGCTGTTTTTT	CASSKALPQNTGELFF
TRBV28	many	TRBJ1-2	-	TGTGCCAGCAGTCGATCGACAATATTCGCCTACACCTTC	CASSRSTIFAYTF
TRBV28	many	TRBJ1-1	-	TGTGCCAGCAGTCTCCTCCGGGACCGGGGGCAAACTGAAGCTTTCTTT	CASSLLRDRGQTEAFF
TRBV7-2	-	TRBJ1-5	-	TGTGCCAGCAGCTTAGATTCGTTAGGGGTGAGCAATCAGCCCCAGCATTTT	CASSLDSLGVSNQPQHF
TRBV7-8	few	TRBJ1-2	TRBD1	TGTGCCAGCAGCTTAGGGACAGGGGTGGCCTATGGCTACACCTTC	CASSLGTGVAYGYTF
TRBV15	once	TRBJ1-2	-	TGTGCCACCAGCAGAGTACACCAACGTAACTATGGCTACACCTTC	CATSRVHQRNYGYTF
TRBV20-1	-	TRBJ1-6	-	TGCAGTGCTAGAGACGAGGGTTCACCCCTCCACTTT	CSARDEGSPLHF
TRBV9	-	TRBJ1-4	TRBD1	TGTGCCAGCAGCGTTTACAGGGGAGGTAATGAAAAACTGTTTTTT	CASSVYRGGNEKLFF
TRBV28	-	TRBJ2-1	-	TGTGCCAGCTCGGCGGGGCAGATAAATGAGCAGTTCTTC	CASSAGQINEQFF
TRBV7-9	-	TRBJ2-7	-	TGTGCCAGCAGCTTACAGTCCCGCTCCTACGAGCAGTACTTC	CASSLQSRSYEQYF
TRBV7-3	few	TRBJ2-2	TRBD2	TGTGCCAGCAGCTCGGCGGGAGGGTTTGGAGAGCTGTTTTTT	CASSSAGGFGELFF
TRBV7-2	few	TRBJ2-1	TRBD2	TGTGCCAGCAGCTTAGTTAGGCTAGCGGTATACAATGAGCAGTTCTTC	CASSLVRLAVYNEQFF
TRBV20-1	once	TRBJ2-7	-	TGCAGTGCTAAGGACAGTGGTTACGAGCAGTACTTC	CSAKDSGYEQYF
TRBV6-5	many	TRBJ2-7	-	TGTGCCAGCAGTTACGCCCCCCCTCTAGCTCCCGAGCAGTACTTC	CASSYAPPLAPEQYF
TRBV20-1	-	TRBJ1-2	TRBD1	TGCAGTGCAAAACAACAGGGGGCGGATGGCTACACCTTC	CSAKQQGADGYTF
TRBV5-1	-	TRBJ2-5	-	TGCGCCAGCAGCGCAGGACGGTTCCAAGAGACCCAGTACTTC	CASSAGRFQETQYF
TRBV5-1	few	TRBJ1-2	-	TGCGCCAGCAGCTTGGCCGGGGCAGTTTACGACGGCTACACCTTC	CASSLAGAVYDGYTF
TRBV13	-	TRBJ2-2	TRBD1	TGTGCCAGCAGCTTAGGACAGGGGTATGGTACCGGGGAGCTGTTTTTT	CASSLGQGYGTGELFF
TRBV20-1	many	TRBJ2-7	TRBD2	TGCAGTGCTAGGACCGGGACTAGCGATACCTACGAGCAGTACTTC	CSARTGTSDTYEQYF
TRBV28	many	TRBJ1-1	-	TGTGCCAGCAGGCGTATACAGGAGAACACTGAAGCTTTCTTT	CASRRIQENTEAFF
TRBV28	once	TRBJ1-5	TRBD1	TGTGCCAGCATCCCAGCGCAGGGGGGATGTCAGCCCCAGCATTTT	CASIPAQGGCQPQHF
TRBV10-3	-	TRBJ1-2	-	TGTGCCATCAGTACACTCATGACGGTGAACTATGGCTACACCTTC	CAISTLMTVNYGYTF
TRBV19	many	TRBJ1-1	-	TGTGCCAGTATTGGTCAGTTTAACACTGAAGCTTTCTTT	CASIGQFNTEAFF
TRBV12-3/TRBV12-4	-	TRBJ2-7	-	TGTGCCAGCGGCCGACACGGGAACTACGAGCAGTACTTC	CASGRHGNYEQYF
TRBV29-1	few	TRBJ1-5	-	TGCAGCGTCCGGGACACCCAAGATCAGCCCCAGCATTTT	CSVRDTQDQPQHF